The 3 T cell receptor beta chains below come from one sample, sequenced in a study of cytomegalovirus exposure and HLA in healthy donors. Libraries were prepared by immunoSEQ multiplex PCR; TCRdb keeps only in-frame clonotypes and omits some of them. The sample includes 75,000 to 100,000 clones, approximately 96% of them seen just once. Sequences were obtained from PBMCs. These receptors were taken from a man aged 18 to 29 in good health and CMV-seronegative.

V gene TRBV19 combines with J gene TRBJ1-3, with 7 positions matching TRBD1. The CDR3 sequence is 15 residues long. After removal of 3 bases from V and 6 bases from J, the junction contained 8 bases not matched to a gene. The V gene's germline CDR1 is LNHDA and CDR2 SQIVND (reference sequence). The CDR3 spells CASSIAGQSLNTIYF. CDR3 nucleotides: TGTGCCAGTAGTATCGCGGGACAGAGCCTAAACACCATATATTTT. The full variable domain, its missing parts supplied by reference TRBV19 and TRBJ1-3, is DGGITQSPKYLFRKEGQNVTLSCEQNLNHDAMYWYRQDPGQGLRLIYYSQIVNDFQKGDIAEGYSVSREKKESFPLTVTSAQKNPTAFYLCASSIAGQSLNTIYFGEGSWLTVV.

The J gene is TRBJ2-6, the V gene TRBV7-9; tentative D call: TRBD1 (5 bases). The CDR3 covers 15 residues. V lost 4 bases and J lost 12, with 19 bases in between. Germline V gene lookup returns CDR1 SEHNR and CDR2 FQNEAQ (reference sequence). CDR3 sequence: CASSSKTREALVLTF. CDR3 nucleotide sequence: TGTGCCAGCAGCTCGAAAACCAGGGAAGCCCTCGTCCTGACTTTC.

This clone has just one count. The V gene is TRBV10-1, the J gene TRBJ2-7, with a possible D match to TRBD2 (6 bases). The V gene's germline CDR1 is WNHNN and CDR2 SYGVQD (reference sequence). The CDR3 loop spans 14 amino acids. The V gene lost 6 bases and the J gene lost 6 bases, with 18 bases spanning the gap. CDR3 DNA: TGCGCCAGCAGGGCTGGAGGGGAGAGTTCCGAGCAGTACTTC. It specifies CASRAGGESSEQYF.